The clone carrying this TCR beta chain was observed many times. This CDR3 has 13 residues. Trimming removed 7 bases from V and 7 bases from J, with 13 bases in between. Germline-derived CDR1 and CDR2 are SNHLY and FYNNEI. This sample stems from a study of prognosis after radiotherapy for stage I lung cancer. Genomic DNA was the source, and TCR beta CDR3 was amplified from it by two-round multiplex PCR. First-round PCR amplification was performed with primers specific to each TRBV and TRBJ gene. In TCRdb, the multiplex PCR reads were re-called with MiXCR into one record per CDR3 protein. The sample consists of 15,000 to 20,000 distinct CDR3 sequences, about 50% of them appearing once.

This rearrangement joins TRBV2 to TRBJ1-4; tentatively, D is TRBD1 (6 bases). The TCR comes from a donor over 45 with non-small cell lung cancer. The specimen was PBMCs, collected before or after stereotactic body radiation therapy (not recorded which). CDR3 sequence (DNA): TGTGCCAGCACTAGAGGGGGTTTTGAAAAACTGTTTTTT. Translated: CASTRGGFEKLFF.